This TCR beta chain stems from a study of blood T cell repertoires in COVID-19. Overall study context: Specimens from acute and convalescent COVID-19 originated in the United States, Italy and Spain. T cells, B-cell-depleted T cells, or PBMCs supplied cDNA or gDNA.

Data came from immunoSEQ multiplex PCR; TCRdb stores just in-frame clones and leaves some out. The table includes roughly 100,000 clones, roughly 90% detected once. V shed 5 bases and J 8 bases; nucleotides not matched to a gene: 7. The CDR3 is made up of 15 amino acids. CDR1 and CDR2 (germline): SNHLY, FYNNEI. The chain is built from TRBV2 and TRBJ1-5; TRBD1 matches 12 bases. Sequencing input: peripheral blood. This clonotype was sampled from a human donor with COVID-19, enrolled during active disease. The donor label of this sample is uncertain. CDR3 DNA sequence: TGTGCCAGCAGTACGGGACAGGGGGCGGCGGAGCCCCAGCATTTT. This translates into CASSTGQGAAEPQHF.